One and the same sample provided the 2 T cell receptor beta chains below, sequenced in a study of OX40 agonist ivuxolimab in advanced cancers. The method was immunoSEQ multiplex PCR; TCRdb's version includes in-frame clones alone and lacks a portion of them. This sample yields some 97,000 clones, of which around 91% are seen a single time; around 0.16% belongs to the top ten. This sample comprised CD4+ or CD8+ T cells sorted from blood, obtained in a trial of the OX40 agonist ivuxolimab. These receptors all come from an adult with an advanced solid tumor such as melanoma, head and neck, liver or kidney cancer.

The CDR3 coding sequence is TGTGCCAGCAGGCTGGGACAGGGTCGTTATGGCTACACCTTC. Its protein product is CASRLGQGRYGYTF. V gene TRBV6-5 combines with J gene TRBJ1-2; 9 nucleotides agree with TRBD1. The CDR3 loop spans 14 amino acids. Per the germline V gene, CDR1 is MNHEY and CDR2 is SVGAGI. After removal of 6 bases from V and 5 bases from J, the junction contained 7 bases not matched to a gene.

The chain combines TRBV7-9 with TRBJ1-2, with D perhaps TRBD1 (5 bases). CDR1 is SEHNR, CDR2 FQNEAQ, per germline (reference sequence). The V gene lost 3 bases and the J gene lost 5 bases, with 10 bases spanning the gap. The CDR3 is made up of 13 amino acids. CDR3 in DNA: TGTGCCAGCAGCTTCGCTCAGGGATATGGCTACACCTTC. It is translated as CASSFAQGYGYTF.